A single sample gave rise to the 16 T cell receptor beta chains below, sequenced in a study of blood T cell repertoires in COVID-19. Libraries were prepared by immunoSEQ multiplex PCR; TCRdb keeps only in-frame clonotypes and omits some of them. The sample yields approximately 350,000 clones, about 86% seen once. The sample taken for sequencing was peripheral blood. Receptor source: a woman aged 55-70 years with COVID-19, enrolled during active disease.

This sequence joins TRBV19 and TRBJ1-2, with 8 bases fitting TRBD1. J was trimmed by 4 bases and V by 5 bases; bases with no gene match: 9. This CDR3 has 15 amino acids. Germline V CDR1 and CDR2: LNHDA, SQIVND (reference sequence). The DNA of the CDR3 is TGTGCCAGTAGTTCCCGGACAGGGCTCTTCTATGGCTACACCTTC. This translates into CASSSRTGLFYGYTF.

This clone was recorded a few times. V gene TRBV30 combines with J gene TRBJ2-5, with TRBD2 matching over 7 bases. V was pared by 0 bases and J by 5 bases, with 6 bases of the junction left unmatched. The germline V gene encodes CDR1 GTSNPN and CDR2 SVGIG (reference sequence). CDR3 length: 14 residues. The DNA for the CDR3 is TGTGCCTGGAGTGTCAGCGGGACGAGTGAGACCCAGTACTTC. Its protein is CAWSVSGTSETQYF. The full variable domain, with the rest looked up from reference TRBV30 and TRBJ2-5, is SQTIHQWPATLVQPVGSPLSLECTVEGTSNPNLYWYRQAAGRGLQLLFYSVGIGQISSEVPQNLSASRPQDRQFILSSKKLLLSDSGFYLCAWSVSGTSETQYFGPGTRLLVL.

The table lists this clone with a few counts. The chain uses TRBV19 and TRBJ2-5, with a possible D match to TRBD1 (6 bases). Trimming took 5 bases from V and 2 from J, leaving 12 bases between them. The V gene's germline CDR1 is LNHDA and CDR2 SQIVND (reference sequence). CDR3 size: 14 residues. CDR3 coding DNA: TGTGCCAGTAGTTCTACAGGGTTTCAAGAGACCCAGTACTTC. Its protein product is CASSSTGFQETQYF.

The chain has TRBV4-2 and TRBJ2-5; a weak D match, TRBD1 (6 bases). The CDR3 covers 15 residues. Trimming removed 2 bases from V and 1 base from J, with 11 bases in between. Germline loops: CDR1 LGHNA, CDR2 YNFKEQ. The CDR3 DNA sequence: TGTGCCAGCAGCCAAACGACAGGATTCCAAGAGACCCAGTACTTC. As protein: CASSQTTGFQETQYF.

V and J are TRBV5-1 and TRBJ2-5; TRBD1 is a possible D gene (7 bases). CDR3 size: 16 residues. The V end was cut by 0 bases, the J end by 2 bases, with 14 bases between. Germline-derived CDR1 and CDR2 are SGHRS and YFSETQ. CDR3 nucleotides: TGCGCCAGCAGCTTGGGGAGGGGGCTAGGTCAAGAGACCCAGTACTTC. Translation gives CASSLGRGLGQETQYF.

The chain combines TRBV29-1 with TRBJ2-7, with D unresolved. The V and J ends lost 4 bases and 6 bases respectively, with 19 bases between them. CDR3 size: 14 residues. Per germline, CDR1 SQVTM and CDR2 ANQGSEA. Here the CDR3 reads CSVGNPWVPGEQYF. DNA for the CDR3: TGCAGCGTTGGCAACCCTTGGGTTCCGGGCGAGCAGTACTTC.

Worth noting for this clone: Other DNA sequences from this sample encode an identical CDR3 as well. The chain combines TRBV30 with TRBJ1-5; TRBD1 is a possible D gene (5 bases). This CDR3 contains 13 residues. The V end was cut by 0 bases, the J end by 2 bases, with 5 bases between. Germline loops: CDR1 GTSNPN, CDR2 SVGIG (reference sequence). The CDR3 DNA sequence: TGTGCCTGGAGTGTAGGGGGCAATCAGCCCCAGCATTTT. Translated, it gives CAWSVGGNQPQHF.

V usage is TRBV12-3 or TRBV12-4 and J usage is TRBJ2-2, with D uncertain. Trimming cost V 7 bases and J 4 bases, with 4 bases left between them. This CDR3 has 11 residues. The CDR3 protein is CASTLTGELFF. CDR3 nucleotides: TGTGCCAGCACTCTCACCGGGGAGCTGTTTTTT.

This clone was found once. This rearrangement joins TRBV7-3 to TRBJ2-4; 7 positions agree with TRBD1. Germline V gene sequence: CDR1 SGHTA, CDR2 FQGTGA. With 5 bases clipped from V and 9 bases from J, the junction kept 4 bases outside the gene matches. This CDR3 spans 12 amino acids. CDR3 coding DNA: TGTGCCAGCAGCCAAGGGACAGCCATTCAGTACTTC. As protein: CASSQGTAIQYF.

The V call is TRBV6-8, the J call TRBJ1-2; TRBD1 might be the D (6 bases). The CDR3 length is 12 residues. Trimming removed 9 bases from V and 7 bases from J, with 15 bases in between. From germline, CDR1 is MNHGY and CDR2 SAAAGT. CDR3 in amino acids: CARNRVRGGYTF. Here the CDR3 DNA reads TGTGCCAGGAACAGGGTAAGAGGTGGCTACACCTTC.

The chain links TRBV18 to TRBJ2-3; weak D call: TRBD1 (5 bases). Germline loops: CDR1 KGHSH, CDR2 LQKENI. Between the trimmed V and J ends, which lost 6 bases and 6 bases, there was a span of 13 bases. The CDR3 spans 13 residues. This CDR3 reads CASSRTNGDTQYF. The CDR3 nucleotides read TGTGCCAGCTCCCGGACAAACGGGGATACGCAGTATTTT. Supplemented by reference TRBV18 and TRBJ2-3, the full variable domain reads NAGVMQNPRHLVRRRGQEARLRCSPMKGHSHVYWYRQLPEEGLKFMVYLQKENIIDESGMPKERFSAEFPKEGPSILRIQQVVRGDSAAYFCASSRTNGDTQYFGPGTRLTVL.

This clone was seen more than once but under ten times. The genes are TRBV11-3 and TRBJ1-1, with a weak D call TRBD1 (5 bases). Germline V gene lookup returns CDR1 SGHNT and CDR2 YENEEA. The V end was cut by 3 bases, the J end by 5 bases, with 10 bases between. The CDR3 runs to 13 residues. CDR3: CASSLVDSTEAFF. The CDR3 region has the DNA TGTGCCAGCAGCTTGGTCGACAGTACTGAAGCTTTCTTT.

The chain combines TRBV6-7 with TRBJ1-5; the D gene is possibly TRBD1 (5 bases). TRBV6-7 qualifies as an ORF whose function is uncertain. The CDR3 runs to 14 residues. Trimming removed 11 bases from V and 2 bases from J, with 16 bases in between. The CDR3 is CAACGGTRNQPQHF. The CDR3 bases are TGTGCCGCGTGCGGGGGAACCCGCAATCAGCCCCAGCATTTT.

This clone was seen just once. This rearrangement joins TRBV11-1 to TRBJ1-4, with D maybe TRBD1 (5 bases). The V gene lost 2 bases and the J gene lost 8 bases, with 15 bases spanning the gap. The CDR3 totals 15 residues. Germline V gene data show CDR1 as SGHAT and CDR2 as FQDESV (reference sequence). The CDR3 region is CASSLRQGLGEKLFF. In nucleotides, the CDR3 is TGTGCCAGCAGCTTACGTCAGGGACTGGGGGAAAAACTGTTTTTT.

This clone was picked up a small number of times. V gene TRBV5-6 combines with J gene TRBJ2-1; 7 bases align to TRBD1. Germline V gene lookup returns CDR1 SGHDT and CDR2 YYEEEE. Germline trimming cut 0 bases from V and 6 bases from J; bases unmatched to any gene: 9. The CDR3 has 16 amino acids. The CDR3 spells CASSLVGGETSNEQFF. CDR3 nucleotide sequence: TGTGCCAGCAGCTTGGTAGGGGGCGAAACTTCCAATGAGCAGTTCTTC.

The rearrangement uses TRBV7-9 and TRBJ1-2; 7 bases line up with TRBD1. V was clipped by 4 bases and J by 6 bases; unmatched bases: 20. The CDR3 is 18 amino acids. From germline, CDR1 is SEHNR and CDR2 FQNEAQ (reference sequence). CDR3 sequence reads: CASSSLRPRDSRQDGYTF. DNA for the CDR3: TGTGCCAGCAGCTCCCTTAGGCCTCGGGACAGCCGACAAGATGGCTACACCTTC.